The next 25 T cell receptor beta chains were all read from a single sample in a study of T cell responses to AZD1222 COVID-19 vaccine. Produced via immunoSEQ multiplex PCR; TCRdb's table is partial and in-frame only. The table lists 130,000 to 150,000 clones, 90% of them singletons. This material consisted of peripheral blood, taken on day 0 of AZD1222 vaccination. The origin of the receptors is an adult in good health.

The chain carries TRBV5-1 and TRBJ2-2, with 9 nucleotides matching TRBD1. The J segment lost 6 bases and the V segment lost 1 base, leaving 7 bases of the junction unmatched. This CDR3 has 16 residues. CDR1 is SGHRS and CDR2 is YFSETQ in the germline V gene. The CDR3 sequence is CASSLKDRGISGELFF. The DNA of the CDR3 is TGCGCCAGCAGCTTGAAGGACAGGGGTATATCCGGGGAGCTGTTTTTT.

In its sample, this clone was seen once. This rearrangement joins TRBV29-1 to TRBJ1-2, with no clear D. The CDR3 has 15 amino acids. Germline lookup yields CDR1 SQVTM and CDR2 ANQGSEA. V was clipped by 5 bases and J by 1 base, with 17 bases between them. This CDR3 reads CSVPKRATRNYGYTF. The DNA for the CDR3 is TGCAGCGTTCCTAAACGGGCTACCCGTAACTATGGCTACACCTTC.

The rearrangement links TRBV14 to TRBJ1-6, with 8 bases identical to TRBD1. The V segment lost 2 bases and the J segment 8 bases; nucleotides outside the gene matches: 14. The CDR3 totals 18 residues. Germline assignment: CDR1 SGHDN and CDR2 FVKESK. In DNA, the CDR3 is TGTGCCAGCAGCCAAATTCTGGGGGGCGACAGGGGTGATTCACCCCTCCACTTT. Translated: CASSQILGGDRGDSPLHF.

The chain joins TRBV27 to TRBJ1-5; D possibly corresponds to TRBD1 (6 bases). CDR1 MNHEY and CDR2 SMNVEV come from the germline V gene (reference sequence). This CDR3 comprises 15 residues. Trimming shortened V by 4 bases and J by 7 bases, and 17 bases separated the two germline ends. CDR3 region: CASSSGGRGKQPQHF. In DNA form, the CDR3 reads TGTGCCAGCAGTTCCGGGGGGCGAGGGAAACAGCCCCAGCATTTT.

The rearrangement joins TRBV5-1 to TRBJ2-5; 8 bases fit TRBD1. The J segment lost 5 bases and the V segment lost 6 bases, leaving 12 bases of the junction unmatched. The length of the CDR3 is 15 residues. Germline CDR1 reads SGHRS; CDR2 reads YFSETQ. Here the CDR3 DNA reads TGCGCCAGCACCCTTGGGCCAGGGGGCGATGAGACCCAGTACTTC. This gives the protein CASTLGPGGDETQYF. The full variable domain, with the rest looked up from reference TRBV5-1 and TRBJ2-5, is KAGVTQTPRYLIKTRGQQVTLSCSPISGHRSVSWYQQTPGQGLQFLFEYFSETQRNKGNFPGRFSGRQFSNSRSEMNVSTLELGDSALYLCASTLGPGGDETQYFGPGTRLLVL.

V gene TRBV30 combines with J gene TRBJ1-1, with TRBD1 matching 7 bases. Trimming took 5 bases from V and 3 from J; bases not matched to a gene: 15. The CDR3 has 16 residues. Per the germline V gene, CDR1 is GTSNPN and CDR2 is SVGIG (reference sequence). CDR3 DNA: TGTGCCTGGGAAGAGGGGGCTGGAGTCGGACACACTGAAGCTTTCTTT. Translating it yields CAWEEGAGVGHTEAFF.

This chain joins TRBV9 and TRBJ2-1; D may correspond to TRBD1 or TRBD2 (5 bases each). V was trimmed by 0 bases and J by 9 bases, leaving 19 bases between them. The germline CDR1 and CDR2 sequences are SGDLS and YYNGEE. There are 16 residues in the CDR3. This chain's CDR3 is CASSVVRGLSPGEQFF. In DNA, the CDR3 is TGTGCCAGCAGCGTAGTACGGGGCTTAAGTCCTGGTGAGCAGTTCTTC.

The CDR3 DNA is TGTGCCCACTCAACCAGGGCGGACACTGAAGCTTTCTTT. It encodes CAHSTRADTEAFF. The chain is built from TRBV30 and TRBJ1-1, with D tentatively TRBD1 (5 bases). Trimming pared 8 bases from V and 3 bases from J, leaving 16 bases between. The CDR3 is made up of 13 amino acids. Germline V lookup: CDR1 GTSNPN, CDR2 SVGIG (reference sequence).

The rearrangement links TRBV7-3 to TRBJ2-1, with 8 bases aligning to TRBD2. Losses at the gene ends were 5 bases for V and 4 bases for J; bases not matched to a gene: 19. The CDR3 totals 19 residues. Per germline, CDR1 SGHTA and CDR2 FQGTGA. This CDR3 reads CASSPSPRSGSVGYNEQFF. The CDR3 nucleotides read TGTGCCAGCAGCCCCTCTCCGCGGAGCGGGAGTGTCGGATACAATGAGCAGTTCTTC.

This clone appeared once. V is TRBV5-4 and J is TRBJ2-2; no definite D call. V was clipped by 1 base and J by 1 base, with 5 bases between them. The CDR3 has 14 amino acids. In germline, CDR1 is SGHNT, CDR2 YYREEE (reference sequence). The CDR3 bases are TGTGCCAGCAGCTTGAAGGAGAACACCGGGGAGCTGTTTTTT. Amino acids: CASSLKENTGELFF.

The chain combines TRBV5-1 with TRBJ2-7, with D possibly being TRBD1 or TRBD2 (5 bases each). The germline V gene has CDR1 SGHRS and CDR2 YFSETQ. This CDR3 has 15 residues. V shed 4 bases and J shed 0 bases, with 14 bases lying between them. Written as DNA, the CDR3 is TGCGCCAGCAGCCAAGGGACGGCCAGCTCCTACGAGCAGTACTTC. It yields the protein CASSQGTASSYEQYF.

J is TRBJ1-6 and V is TRBV10-3; TRBD1 agrees at 8 bases. V lost 8 bases to trimming and J lost 9 bases; unmatched junction nucleotides: 6. CDR3 length: 13 residues. The germline V gene encodes CDR1 ENHRY and CDR2 SYGVKD. This CDR3 is CAIGQGKSSPLHF. CDR3 DNA sequence: TGTGCCATCGGACAGGGCAAAAGTTCACCCCTCCACTTT.

CDR3 region: CASSYPAYGYTF. In nucleotides, the CDR3 is TGTGCCAGCAGTTACCCCGCCTATGGCTACACCTTC. The V call is TRBV6-2 or TRBV6-3, the J call TRBJ1-2; D gene ambiguous. Trimming took 2 bases from V and 4 from J, leaving 5 bases between them. There are 12 residues in the CDR3. Germline V gene sequence: CDR1 MNHEY, CDR2 SVGEGT.

The CDR3 reads CASRDRGAYNEQFF. In DNA form, the CDR3 reads TGTGCCAGCAGGGACAGGGGGGCCTACAATGAGCAGTTCTTC. J is TRBJ2-1 and V is TRBV27; 10 bases are a match to TRBD1. Germline V lookup: CDR1 MNHEY, CDR2 SMNVEV (reference sequence). This CDR3 has 14 amino acids. V lost 6 bases and J lost 2; bases outside the gene matches: 1.

The rearrangement links TRBV7-2 to TRBJ2-5, with D perhaps matching TRBD2 (6 bases). V gave up 4 bases and J gave up 5 bases, with 17 bases separating them. In germline, CDR1 is SGHTA, CDR2 FQGNSA. The length of the CDR3 is 15 residues. The CDR3 sequence is CASSSGRRISETQYF. CDR3 DNA: TGTGCCAGCAGCTCTGGGAGGCGTATTAGTGAGACCCAGTACTTC.

The V gene is TRBV3-1 (or the pseudogene TRBV3-2), the J gene TRBJ2-3, with 10 bases aligning to TRBD2. CDR1 and CDR2 (germline): LGHDT, YNNKEL (reference sequence). The CDR3 extends over 17 amino acids. V dropped 4 bases and J dropped 2; count of bases not matched to a gene: 9. The CDR3: CASSRLTSGFATDTQYF. CDR3 nucleotides: TGTGCCAGCAGCCGGTTGACTAGCGGGTTCGCCACAGATACGCAGTATTTT.

The genes are TRBV12-3 or TRBV12-4 and TRBJ2-4; D gene unclear. Trimming removed 8 bases at V and 4 bases at J, with 12 bases between. The CDR3 extends over 13 amino acids. As DNA, the CDR3 is TGTGCCAGCCTACCAGGCTCGAAAAACATTCAGTACTTC. Its protein product is CASLPGSKNIQYF.

The chain combines TRBV19 with TRBJ1-1; D call uncertain. V dropped 3 bases and J dropped 10 bases, with 15 bases sitting between them. This CDR3 comprises 13 residues. Germline CDR1 LNHDA, CDR2 SQIVND (reference sequence). The CDR3 sequence: CASSIGLPDRAFF. As DNA, the CDR3 is TGTGCCAGTAGTATTGGGCTCCCGGACCGAGCTTTCTTT.

This chain uses TRBV30 with TRBJ1-1, with D unclear. The CDR3 totals 14 residues. V was clipped by 4 bases and J by 0 bases, with 12 bases between them. Per germline, CDR1 GTSNPN and CDR2 SVGIG (reference sequence). CDR3 nucleotides: TGTGCCTGGACAGGCAGTGTTATGAACACTGAAGCTTTCTTT. This translates into CAWTGSVMNTEAFF. Drawing the rest from reference TRBV30 and TRBJ1-1, the complete variable domain is SQTIHQWPATLVQPVGSPLSLECTVEGTSNPNLYWYRQAAGRGLQLLFYSVGIGQISSEVPQNLSASRPQDRQFILSSKKLLLSDSGFYLCAWTGSVMNTEAFFGQGTRLTVV.

The chain carries TRBV6-5 and TRBJ2-4; D gene ambiguous. Germline V lookup: CDR1 MNHEY, CDR2 SVGAGI. Trimming stripped 6 bases from V and 8 bases from J, with 11 bases between. The CDR3 is made up of 12 amino acids. This chain's CDR3 is CASRDRYDIQYF. CDR3 bases: TGTGCCAGCAGGGATCGGTACGACATTCAGTACTTC.

The J gene is TRBJ2-1, the V gene TRBV5-1; D gene ambiguous. CDR1 is SGHRS, CDR2 YFSETQ, per germline. With 1 base removed from V and 6 bases from J, the gap between germline ends came to 11 bases. The CDR3 extends over 14 amino acids. This CDR3 reads CASSLQRTLNEQFF. DNA of the CDR3: TGCGCCAGCAGCTTGCAAAGAACTCTCAATGAGCAGTTCTTC.

This chain uses TRBV12-5 with TRBJ2-3; TRBD2 might be the D (6 bases). The CDR3 totals 14 residues. V was shortened by 6 bases and J by 0 bases, with 10 bases between the two germline ends. CDR1 LGHNT and CDR2 FRNRAP come from the germline V gene. The chain's CDR3 is CASGPRDSTDTQYF. CDR3 DNA sequence: TGTGCTAGTGGCCCGCGGGACAGCACAGATACGCAGTATTTT.

The chain joins TRBV5-6 to TRBJ1-4; the D is unclear. Germline loops: CDR1 SGHDT, CDR2 YYEEEE. Trimming pared 2 bases from V and 6 bases from J, leaving 17 bases between. CDR3 size: 16 residues. The CDR3 loop is CASSLFRTAIDEKLFF. For the CDR3, the DNA is TGTGCCAGCAGCTTATTTCGAACAGCTATTGATGAAAAACTGTTTTTT.

This chain joins TRBV19 and TRBJ2-2, with 7 bases lining up with TRBD2. Germline V lookup: CDR1 LNHDA, CDR2 SQIVND (reference sequence). J was trimmed by 11 bases and V by 8 bases; bases with no gene match: 2. The CDR3 contains 10 residues. The CDR3 is CASWGGELFF. The CDR3 region has the DNA TGTGCCAGTTGGGGGGGAGAGCTGTTTTTT.

V gene TRBV7-6 combines with J gene TRBJ2-7, with D perhaps matching TRBD2 (7 bases). Germline-derived CDR1 and CDR2 are SGHVS and FNYEAQ. The length of the CDR3 is 18 residues. Trimming removed 4 bases at V and 7 bases at J, with 29 bases between. The CDR3 region has the DNA TGTGCCAGCAGCTCCCTAGTCGGGTCGGGGGGCGCCCCCGATGAGCAGTACTTC. Translation gives CASSSLVGSGGAPDEQYF. The full variable domain, completed using reference TRBV7-6 and TRBJ2-7, is GAGVSQSPRYKVTKRGQDVALRCDPISGHVSLYWYRQALGQGPEFLTYFNYEAQQDKSGLPNDRFSAERPEGSISTLTIQRTEQRDSAMYRCASSSLVGSGGAPDEQYFGPGTRLTVT.